The present TCR beta chain was sequenced within a study of OX40 agonist ivuxolimab in advanced cancers. The V end was cut by 0 bases, the J end by 9 bases, with 9 bases between. There are 13 residues in the CDR3. CDR1 and CDR2 from the germline V gene are MNHNS and SASEGT. The protocol was immunoSEQ multiplex PCR, while the TCRdb copy is restricted to in-frame clones and leaves out a portion. This table holds nearly 50,000 clones, 88% found once. This TCR derives from an adult with an advanced solid tumor such as melanoma, head and neck, liver or kidney cancer. The sample here was CD4+ or CD8+ T cells sorted from blood, taken in a trial of the OX40 agonist ivuxolimab. The rearrangement joins TRBV6-1 to TRBJ2-4; TRBD2 might be the D (6 bases). The CDR3 DNA follows: TGTGCCAGCAGTGAAGCCTGGGGAGGCATTCAGTACTTC. Its protein is CASSEAWGGIQYF.